A single sample is the source of the 12 T cell receptor beta chains below, sequenced in a study of radiotherapy plus CTLA-4 blockade in lung cancer. Some clones are missing from TCRdb's copy, which holds only in-frame ones; the method was immunoSEQ multiplex PCR. The table lists roughly 71,000 clones, roughly 75% of them singletons. Sequencing used peripheral blood, obtained from a patient treated with radiotherapy plus ipilimumab. The receptors shown here come from a human donor with non-small cell lung cancer who had a complete response to radiotherapy plus ipilimumab.

The V call is TRBV5-1, the J call TRBJ1-4; perhaps TRBD1 as D (6 bases). Germline CDR1 SGHRS, CDR2 YFSETQ. Between the trimmed V and J ends, which lost 3 bases and 8 bases, there was a span of 17 bases. The CDR3 runs 15 residues. CDR3 sequence (DNA): TGCGCCAGCAGCTCCATAGGGGGATTACGGGAAAAACTGTTTTTT. It is translated as CASSSIGGLREKLFF.

The chain couples TRBV9 to TRBJ2-2; TRBD1 is a possible D gene (6 bases). V dropped 2 bases and J dropped 5 bases, with 19 bases sitting between them. From germline, CDR1 is SGDLS and CDR2 YYNGEE. CDR3 length: 17 residues. This CDR3 is CASSVHAPSRGTGELFF. CDR3 bases: TGTGCCAGCAGCGTCCACGCTCCTTCCAGGGGTACCGGGGAGCTGTTTTTT.

This clone has only a few counts. The chain employs TRBV18 and TRBJ1-3, with TRBD1 matching 7 bases. J gave up 4 bases and V 5 bases, and 11 bases lay outside the gene matches. CDR1 KGHSH and CDR2 LQKENI come from the germline V gene. The CDR3 spans 16 residues. The CDR3 nucleotides are TGTGCCAGCTCAGCCAGGGGGTATCAAGCCGGAAACACCATATATTTT. Protein product: CASSARGYQAGNTIYF.

A word on this clone: Compared with germline, one end of the junction differs, possibly owing to a read error. Other nucleotide sequences from this sample produce the same CDR3. The chain recombines TRBV11-2 with TRBJ2-1, with TRBD1 matching 8 bases. Per the germline V gene, CDR1 is SGHAT and CDR2 is FQNNGV. The CDR3 totals 14 residues. CDR3 residues: CASSPRTGYNEQFF. The CDR3 DNA is TGTGCCAGCAGCCCCAGGACAGGGTACAACGAGCAGTTCTTC.

The CDR3 spells CASSQGTAYSNQPQHF. The DNA of the CDR3 is TGCGCCAGCAGCCAAGGGACAGCATATAGCAATCAGCCCCAGCATTTT. The J gene is TRBJ1-5, the V gene TRBV4-1; TRBD1 is a possible D gene (6 bases). Germline lookup yields CDR1 MGHRA and CDR2 YSYEKL. Trimming left V 1 base short and J 0 bases short, with 10 bases between. This CDR3 spans 16 amino acids.

The gene calls are TRBV11-2 and TRBJ2-1; tentative D call: TRBD2 (7 bases). V was trimmed by 5 bases and J by 2 bases, leaving 16 bases between them. The CDR3 contains 16 residues. CDR1 and CDR2 (germline): SGHAT, FQNNGV. CDR3: CASSRGGGEAYNEQFF. CDR3 in DNA: TGTGCCAGCAGCCGGGGAGGGGGGGAAGCCTACAATGAGCAGTTCTTC.

The rearrangement joins TRBV7-2 to TRBJ1-4, with no clear D. The CDR3 is 13 residues long. The germline CDR1 and CDR2 sequences are SGHTA and FQGNSA. Trimming took off 1 base at V and 5 bases at J, with 5 bases between the two ends. CDR3 DNA: TGTGCCAGCAGCTTAGGGGGAAATGAAAAACTGTTTTTT. Encoded protein: CASSLGGNEKLFF.

The chain is built from TRBV18 and TRBJ1-1, with D unresolved. V was trimmed by 6 bases and J by 6 bases, leaving 14 bases between them. Per the germline V gene, CDR1 is KGHSH and CDR2 is LQKENI. The CDR3 runs 13 residues. CDR3 nucleotide sequence: TGTGCCAGCTCTCCGACAAGAACGTCTGAAGCTTTCTTT. This sequence encodes CASSPTRTSEAFF.

The J gene is TRBJ2-3, the V gene TRBV7-9, with D tentatively TRBD2 (5 bases). The CDR3 totals 15 residues. CDR1 SEHNR and CDR2 FQNEAQ come from the germline V gene (reference sequence). The V and J ends lost 5 bases and 5 bases respectively, with 17 bases between them. The CDR3 coding sequence is TGTGCCAGCAGCCCCTTTTCTGGGCGGGTAGATACGCAGTATTTT. Translated: CASSPFSGRVDTQYF. Full variable domain (remainder filled in from reference TRBV7-9 and TRBJ2-3): DTGVSQNPRHKITKRGQNVTFRCDPISEHNRLYWYRQTLGQGPEFLTYFQNEAQLEKSRLLSDRFSAERPKGSFSTLEIQRTEQGDSAMYLCASSPFSGRVDTQYFGPGTRLTVL.

This chain uses TRBV5-1 with TRBJ2-3; 9 bases map to TRBD1. The ends lost 0 bases at V and 1 base at J; junction bases unmatched: 3. The germline CDR1 and CDR2 sequences are SGHRS and YFSETQ. The CDR3 spans 16 residues. The CDR3 is CASSLAGQGRTDTQYF. The CDR3 DNA follows: TGCGCCAGCAGCTTGGCGGGACAGGGTCGCACAGATACGCAGTATTTT.

The V gene is TRBV6-6, the J gene TRBJ1-5, with D maybe TRBD1 (6 bases). V dropped 8 bases and J dropped 5 bases, with 10 bases sitting between them. From germline, CDR1 is MNHNY and CDR2 SVGAGI (reference sequence). The CDR3 has 12 amino acids. The CDR3 sequence is CASLRGDQPQHF. The CDR3 DNA reads as TGTGCCAGCCTCAGGGGAGATCAGCCCCAGCATTTT.

The chain uses TRBV30 and TRBJ2-2; a weak D match, TRBD1 (6 bases). V was clipped by 5 bases and J by 11 bases, with 12 bases between them. CDR3 length equals 11 residues. CDR1 is GTSNPN and CDR2 is SVGIG in the germline V gene (reference sequence). CDR3 region: CAWDRRSELFF. As DNA, the CDR3 is TGTGCCTGGGACAGGCGGTCTGAGCTGTTTTTT.